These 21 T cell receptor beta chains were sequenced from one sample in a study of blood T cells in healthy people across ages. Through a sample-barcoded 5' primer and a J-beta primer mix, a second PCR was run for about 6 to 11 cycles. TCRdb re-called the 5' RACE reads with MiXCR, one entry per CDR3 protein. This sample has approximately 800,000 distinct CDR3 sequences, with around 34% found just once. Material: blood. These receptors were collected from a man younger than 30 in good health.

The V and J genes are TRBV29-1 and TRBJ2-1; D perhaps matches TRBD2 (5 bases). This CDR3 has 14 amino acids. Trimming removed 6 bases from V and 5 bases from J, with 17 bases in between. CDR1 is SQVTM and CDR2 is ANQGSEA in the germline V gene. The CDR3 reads CSVLVPGMDNEQFF. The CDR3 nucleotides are TGCAGCGTCCTTGTCCCGGGAATGGACAATGAGCAGTTCTTC.

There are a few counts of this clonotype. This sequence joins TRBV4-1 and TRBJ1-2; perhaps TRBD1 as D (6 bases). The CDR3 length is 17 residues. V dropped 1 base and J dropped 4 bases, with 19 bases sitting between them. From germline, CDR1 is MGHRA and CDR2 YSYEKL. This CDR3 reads CASSQASNFDRTYGYTF. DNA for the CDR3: TGCGCCAGCAGCCAAGCTTCCAACTTCGACAGGACCTATGGCTACACCTTC.

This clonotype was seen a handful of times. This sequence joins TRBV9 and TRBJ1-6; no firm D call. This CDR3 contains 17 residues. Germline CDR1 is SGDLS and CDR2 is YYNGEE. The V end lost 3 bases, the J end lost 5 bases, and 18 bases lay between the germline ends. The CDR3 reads CASSDRPHRFNNSPLHF. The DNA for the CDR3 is TGTGCCAGCAGCGATCGACCCCACCGATTTAATAATTCACCCCTCCACTTT. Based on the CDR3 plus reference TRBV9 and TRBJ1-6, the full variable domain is DSGVTQTPKHLITATGQRVTLRCSPRSGDLSVYWYQQSLDQGLQFLIQYYNGEERAKGNILERFSAQQFPDLHSELNLSSLELGDSALYFCASSDRPHRFNNSPLHFGNGTRLTVT.

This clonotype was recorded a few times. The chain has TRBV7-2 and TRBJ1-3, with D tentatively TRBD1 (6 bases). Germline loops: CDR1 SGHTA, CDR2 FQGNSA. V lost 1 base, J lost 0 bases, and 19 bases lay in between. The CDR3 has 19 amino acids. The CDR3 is CASSLVASGTRSSGNTIYF. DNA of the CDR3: TGTGCCAGCAGCTTAGTGGCTTCGGGGACAAGGAGCTCTGGAAACACCATATATTTT.

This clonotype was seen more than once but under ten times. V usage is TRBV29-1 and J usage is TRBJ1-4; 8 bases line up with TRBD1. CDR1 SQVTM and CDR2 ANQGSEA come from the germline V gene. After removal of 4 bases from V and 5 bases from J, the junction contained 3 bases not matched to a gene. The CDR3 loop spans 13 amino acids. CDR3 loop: CSVGDRPNEKLFF. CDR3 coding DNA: TGCAGCGTTGGGGACAGGCCAAATGAAAAACTGTTTTTT. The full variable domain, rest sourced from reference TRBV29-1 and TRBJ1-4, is SAVISQKPSRDICQRGTSLTIQCQVDSQVTMMFWYRQQPGQSLTLIATANQGSEATYESGFVIDKFPISRPNLTFSTLTVSNMSPEDSSIYLCSVGDRPNEKLFFGSGTQLSVL.

CDR3 residues: CASSYGGGALTEAFF. The CDR3 DNA reads TGTGCCAGCAGTTACGGCGGGGGGGCTTTAACTGAAGCTTTCTTT. The chain is built from TRBV6-2 or TRBV6-3 and TRBJ1-1; D is perhaps TRBD1 (6 bases). CDR1 is MNHEY and CDR2 is SVGEGT in the germline V gene. The V and J ends lost 2 bases and 5 bases respectively, with 15 bases between them. This CDR3 region has 15 residues.

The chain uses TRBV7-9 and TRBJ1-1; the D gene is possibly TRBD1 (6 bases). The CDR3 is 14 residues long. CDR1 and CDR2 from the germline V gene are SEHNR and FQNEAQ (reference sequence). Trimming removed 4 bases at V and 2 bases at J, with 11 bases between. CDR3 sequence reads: CASSYRQANTEAFF. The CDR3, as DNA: TGTGCCAGCAGCTACCGACAGGCTAACACTGAAGCTTTCTTT.

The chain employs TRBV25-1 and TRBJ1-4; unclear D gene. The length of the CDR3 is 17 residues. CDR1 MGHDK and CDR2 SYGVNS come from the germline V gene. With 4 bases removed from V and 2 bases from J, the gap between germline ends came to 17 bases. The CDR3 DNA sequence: TGTGCCAGCAGTGGCCTACGTGAATTCTCGACTAATGAAAAACTGTTTTTT. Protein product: CASSGLREFSTNEKLFF.

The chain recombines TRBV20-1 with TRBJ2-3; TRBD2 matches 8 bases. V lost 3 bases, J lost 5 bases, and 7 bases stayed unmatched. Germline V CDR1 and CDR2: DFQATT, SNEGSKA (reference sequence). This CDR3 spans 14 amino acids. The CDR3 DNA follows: TGCAGTGCTAGTGTAGGTGCGGGGGGAGATACGCAGTATTTT. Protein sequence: CSASVGAGGDTQYF.

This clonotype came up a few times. CDR3 loop: CSAEGNGREKLFF. CDR3 bases: TGCAGTGCTGAGGGGAACGGGAGGGAAAAACTGTTTTTT. The chain joins TRBV20-1 to TRBJ1-4; tentatively, D is TRBD1 (5 bases). Trimming took off 5 bases at V and 8 bases at J, with 15 bases between the two ends. The CDR3 has 13 amino acids. CDR1 is DFQATT, CDR2 SNEGSKA, per germline (reference sequence).

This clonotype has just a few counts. CDR3 nucleotide sequence: TGTGCCAGCCGGACAGGTCGATCACCCCTCCACTTT. Its protein product is CASRTGRSPLHF. The gene calls are TRBV25-1 and TRBJ1-6; 7 nucleotides match TRBD1. After removal of 8 bases from V and 10 bases from J, the junction contained 5 bases not matched to a gene. Germline-derived CDR1 and CDR2 are MGHDK and SYGVNS. The CDR3 spans 12 residues.

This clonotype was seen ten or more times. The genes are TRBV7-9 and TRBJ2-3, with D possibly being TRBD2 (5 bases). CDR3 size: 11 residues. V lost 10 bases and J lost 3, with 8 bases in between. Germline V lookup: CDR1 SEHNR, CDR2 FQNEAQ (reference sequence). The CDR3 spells CANGKTDTQYF. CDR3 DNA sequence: TGTGCCAACGGGAAGACAGATACGCAGTATTTT. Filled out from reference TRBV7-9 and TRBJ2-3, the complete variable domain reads DTGVSQNPRHKITKRGQNVTFRCDPISEHNRLYWYRQTLGQGPEFLTYFQNEAQLEKSRLLSDRFSAERPKGSFSTLEIQRTEQGDSAMYLCANGKTDTQYFGPGTRLTVL.

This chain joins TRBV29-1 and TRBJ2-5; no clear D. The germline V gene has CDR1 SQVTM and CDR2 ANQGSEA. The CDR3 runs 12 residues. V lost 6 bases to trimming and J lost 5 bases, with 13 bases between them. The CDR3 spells CSVSLPRETQYF. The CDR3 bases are TGCAGCGTCTCCCTCCCTAGGGAGACCCAGTACTTC.

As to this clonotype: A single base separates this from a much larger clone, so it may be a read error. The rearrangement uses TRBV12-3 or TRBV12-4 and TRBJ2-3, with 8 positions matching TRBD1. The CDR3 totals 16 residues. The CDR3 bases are TGTGCCAGCAGTTCCGATATGGACAGGGTCACAGATATGCAGTATTTT. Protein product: CASSSDMDRVTDMQYF.

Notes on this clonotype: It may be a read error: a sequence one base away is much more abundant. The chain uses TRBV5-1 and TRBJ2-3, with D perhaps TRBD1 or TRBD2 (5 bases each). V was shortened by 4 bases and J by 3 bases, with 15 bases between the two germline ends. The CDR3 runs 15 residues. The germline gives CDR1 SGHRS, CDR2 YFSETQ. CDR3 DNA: TGCGCCAGCAGCCCGGGACGAGCGGAAACAGATACGCAGTATTTT. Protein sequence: CASSPGRAETDTQYF.

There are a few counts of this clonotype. The CDR3 DNA follows: TGTGCCAGCACCAGGGATCTCACAGATACGCAGTATTTT. Translated, it gives CASTRDLTDTQYF. The chain combines TRBV7-2 with TRBJ2-3, with D possibly being TRBD1 (5 bases). The germline CDR1 and CDR2 sequences are SGHTA and FQGNSA. The V end was cut by 7 bases, the J end by 2 bases, with 10 bases between. The CDR3 contains 13 residues. Full variable domain (missing parts from reference TRBV7-2 and TRBJ2-3): GAGVSQSPSNKVTEKGKDVELRCDPISGHTALYWYRQSLGQGLEFLIYFQGNSAPDKSGLPSDRFSAERTGGSVSTLTIQRTQQEDSAVYLCASTRDLTDTQYFGPGTRLTVL.

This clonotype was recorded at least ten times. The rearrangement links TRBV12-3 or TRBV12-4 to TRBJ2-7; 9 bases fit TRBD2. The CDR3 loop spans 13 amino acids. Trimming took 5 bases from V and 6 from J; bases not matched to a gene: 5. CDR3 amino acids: CASSPGLAGEQYF. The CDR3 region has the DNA TGTGCCAGCAGTCCGGGACTAGCTGGCGAGCAGTACTTC.

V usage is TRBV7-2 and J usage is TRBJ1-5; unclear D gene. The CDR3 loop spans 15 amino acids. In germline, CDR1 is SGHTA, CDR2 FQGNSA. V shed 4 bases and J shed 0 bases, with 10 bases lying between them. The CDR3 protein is CASSSLGSSNQPQHF. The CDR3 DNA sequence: TGTGCCAGCAGCTCTCTGGGCAGTAGCAATCAGCCCCAGCATTTT.

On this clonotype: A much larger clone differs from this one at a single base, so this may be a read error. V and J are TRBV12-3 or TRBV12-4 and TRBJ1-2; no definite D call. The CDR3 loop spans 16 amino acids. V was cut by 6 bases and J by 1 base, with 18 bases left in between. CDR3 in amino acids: CASSSIHRPDNYGYTF. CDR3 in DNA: TGTGCCAGCAGCTCCATCCACAGACCAGATAACTATGGCTACACCTTC.

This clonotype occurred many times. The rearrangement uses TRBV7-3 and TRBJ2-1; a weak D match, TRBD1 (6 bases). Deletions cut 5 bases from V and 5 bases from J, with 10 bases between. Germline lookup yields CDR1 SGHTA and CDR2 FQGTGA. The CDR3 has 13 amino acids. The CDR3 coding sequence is TGTGCCAGCAGCCGGACAGAGAACAATGAGCAGTTCTTC. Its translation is CASSRTENNEQFF.

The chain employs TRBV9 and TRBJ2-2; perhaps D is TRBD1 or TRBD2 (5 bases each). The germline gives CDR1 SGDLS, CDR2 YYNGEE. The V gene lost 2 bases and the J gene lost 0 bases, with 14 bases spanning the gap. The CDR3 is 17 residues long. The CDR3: CASSVMQGPANTGELFF. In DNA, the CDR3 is TGTGCCAGCAGCGTGATGCAGGGACCCGCGAACACCGGGGAGCTGTTTTTT.